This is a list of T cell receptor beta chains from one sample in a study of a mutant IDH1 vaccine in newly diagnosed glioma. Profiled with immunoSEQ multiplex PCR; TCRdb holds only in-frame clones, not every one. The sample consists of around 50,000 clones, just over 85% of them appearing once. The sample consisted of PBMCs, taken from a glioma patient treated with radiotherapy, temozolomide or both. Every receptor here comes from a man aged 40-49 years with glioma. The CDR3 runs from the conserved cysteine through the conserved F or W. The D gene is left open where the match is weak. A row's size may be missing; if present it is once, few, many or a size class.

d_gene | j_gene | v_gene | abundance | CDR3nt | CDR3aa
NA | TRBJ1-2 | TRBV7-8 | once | TGTGCCAGCAGCTTATTCCGGGGGACAATTAACTATGGCTACACCTTC | CASSLFRGTINYGYTF
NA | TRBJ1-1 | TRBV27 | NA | TGTGCCAGCAAGCCATGGGTGAACACTGAAGCTTTCTTT | CASKPWVNTEAFF
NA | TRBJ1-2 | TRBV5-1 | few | TGCGCCAGCAGCGAGGGACCCTATGGCTACACCTTC | CASSEGPYGYTF
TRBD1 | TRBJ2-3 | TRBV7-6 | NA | TGTGCCAGCAGCCCTCGGACAGGGCATACGCAGTATTTT | CASSPRTGHTQYF
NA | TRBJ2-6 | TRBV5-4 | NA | TGTGCCAGCAGCCCGGGTGCGGCCAGCTCTGGGGCCAACGTCCTGACTTTC | CASSPGAASSGANVLTF
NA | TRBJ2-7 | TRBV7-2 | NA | TGTGCCAGCAGCCTCGAGCCGTGGGGAGGCTCTGGGGAGCAGTACTTC | CASSLEPWGGSGEQYF
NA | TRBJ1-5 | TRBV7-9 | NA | TGTGCCAGCGGTTTAACGGGCAATCAGCCCCAGCATTTT | CASGLTGNQPQHF
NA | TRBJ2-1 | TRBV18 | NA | TGTGCCAGCTCAAAAACACGGGGTCATGAGCAGTTCTTC | CASSKTRGHEQFF
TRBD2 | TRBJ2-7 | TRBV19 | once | TGTGCCAGTAGCCCTACTAGCGGGAGCCAGTACGAGCAGTACTTC | CASSPTSGSQYEQYF
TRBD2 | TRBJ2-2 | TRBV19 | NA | TGTGCCAGTAGTATTTTAGCGGGAGGGCCGGACACCGGGGAGCTGTTTTTT | CASSILAGGPDTGELFF
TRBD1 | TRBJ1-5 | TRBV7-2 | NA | TGTGCCAGCAGCTCAGACAGGGTCTATCAGCCCCAGCATTTT | CASSSDRVYQPQHF
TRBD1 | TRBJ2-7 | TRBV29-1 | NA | TGCAGCGTCCTCGGACAGGCAGCCAGCCGGCAGTACTTC | CSVLGQAASRQYF
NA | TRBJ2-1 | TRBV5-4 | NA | TGTGCCAGCAGCTTGGGGACTGTCCCGACTTGGAATGAGCAGTTCTTC | CASSLGTVPTWNEQFF
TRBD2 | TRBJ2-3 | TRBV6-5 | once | TGTGCCAGCAGTTACTTGGGGGGGAGCACAGATACGCAGTATTTT | CASSYLGGSTDTQYF
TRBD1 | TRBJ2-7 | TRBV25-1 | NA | TGTGCCAGCAGTGAACCCCGAACAGGGGGCTACGAGCAGTACTTC | CASSEPRTGGYEQYF
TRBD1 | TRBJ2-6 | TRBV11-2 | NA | TGTGCCAGCAGGACAGGGGACTCTGGGGCCAACGTCCTGACTTTC | CASRTGDSGANVLTF
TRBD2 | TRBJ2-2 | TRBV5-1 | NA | TGCGCCAGCAGTTTTAGCGGGGCTAACACCGGGGAGCTGTTTTTT | CASSFSGANTGELFF
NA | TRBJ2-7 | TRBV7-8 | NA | TGTGCCAGCAGCTTAGTAAGCCTAACCTACGAGCAGTACTTC | CASSLVSLTYEQYF
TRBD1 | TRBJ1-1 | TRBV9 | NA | TGTGCCAGCAGCGTCCCGACAGGGAGGAACACTGAAGCTTTCTTT | CASSVPTGRNTEAFF
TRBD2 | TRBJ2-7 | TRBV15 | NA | TGTGCCACCAGCAGAGGGGGAGGGTTCTACGAGCAGTACTTC | CATSRGGGFYEQYF
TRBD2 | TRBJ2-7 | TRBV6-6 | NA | TGTGCCAGCAGGGGAGCGGGAGCCTACGAGCAGTACTTC | CASRGAGAYEQYF
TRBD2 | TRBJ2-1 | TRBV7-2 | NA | TGTGCCAGCAGCTTGGGGCCAGCGGGAGGGGACAATGAGCAGTTCTTC | CASSLGPAGGDNEQFF
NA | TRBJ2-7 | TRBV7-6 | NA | TGTGCCAGCAGTTACGATGACCGGACAGCTTCCTACGAGCAGTACTTC | CASSYDDRTASYEQYF
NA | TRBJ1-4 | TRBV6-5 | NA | TGTGCCAGCAGTTATGTTCAGGGTACTGAAAAACTGTTTTTT | CASSYVQGTEKLFF
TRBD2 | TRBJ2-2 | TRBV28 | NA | TGTGCCAGCAGTTTATGGGGTCTAGCGGGAGGGCCCGGGGAGCTGTTTTTT | CASSLWGLAGGPGELFF
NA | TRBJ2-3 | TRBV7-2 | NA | TGTGCCAGCAGCGTGAACAGGAGGGATACGCAGTATTTT | CASSVNRRDTQYF
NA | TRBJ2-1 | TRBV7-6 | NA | TGTGCCAGCAGCTTAGAGGGGACTTCCTTCCCCAATGAGCAGTTCTTC | CASSLEGTSFPNEQFF
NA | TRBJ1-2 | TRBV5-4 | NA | TGTGCCAGCAGCTTGGTCAGTTCGGGGTCTAACTATGGCTACACCTTC | CASSLVSSGSNYGYTF
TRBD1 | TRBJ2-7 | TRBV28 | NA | TGTGCCAGCAGTCAACCGGGACAGACCTACGAGCAGTACTTC | CASSQPGQTYEQYF
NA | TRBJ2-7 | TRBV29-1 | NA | TGCAGCGTTGAAGATTCATTGGGTTACGAGCAGTACTTC | CSVEDSLGYEQYF
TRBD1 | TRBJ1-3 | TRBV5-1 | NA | TGCGCCAGCAGCCCGGAGGGACAGCCTGGAAACACCATATATTTT | CASSPEGQPGNTIYF
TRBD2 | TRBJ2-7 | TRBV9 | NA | TGTGCCAGCAGCCCACTAGCGGGGGTCTACGAGCAGTACTTC | CASSPLAGVYEQYF
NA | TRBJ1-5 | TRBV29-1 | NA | TGCAGCGTTGGAGGCGGGGGTTCTCAGCCCCAGCATTTT | CSVGGGGSQPQHF
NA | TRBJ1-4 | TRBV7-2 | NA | TGTGCCAGCAGCTCACCGAGGGAAAAACTGTTTTTT | CASSSPREKLFF
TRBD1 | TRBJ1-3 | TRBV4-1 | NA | TGCGCCAGCAGCCAGTCACAGGGGGCCCCTGGAAACACCATATATTTT | CASSQSQGAPGNTIYF
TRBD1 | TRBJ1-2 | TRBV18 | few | TGTGCCAGCTCACCAGGGACAGGGAACGGCTACACCTTC | CASSPGTGNGYTF
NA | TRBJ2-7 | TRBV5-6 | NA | TGTGCCAGCAGCTTGGTAATATCGGGGAACTCCTACGAGCAGTACTTC | CASSLVISGNSYEQYF
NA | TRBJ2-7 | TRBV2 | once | TGTGCCAGCAGTGCTGGACAGGAGGGCTACGAGCAGTACTTC | CASSAGQEGYEQYF
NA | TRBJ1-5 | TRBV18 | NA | TGTGCCAGCTCACGGCGACAGGATAATCAGCCCCAGCATTTT | CASSRRQDNQPQHF
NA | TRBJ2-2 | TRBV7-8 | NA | TGTGCCAGCAGCTTTCTCGGTCGGGCCGGGGAGCTGTTTTTT | CASSFLGRAGELFF
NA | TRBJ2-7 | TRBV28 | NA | TGTGCCAGTAGGGACGAAACCTACGAGCAGTACTTC | CASRDETYEQYF
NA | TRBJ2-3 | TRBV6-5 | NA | TGTGCCAGCAGACAGGGCAGCACAGATACGCAGTATTTT | CASRQGSTDTQYF
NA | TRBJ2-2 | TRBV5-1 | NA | TGCGCCAGCAGCTTGGGGCCCAAGAACACCGGGGAGCTGTTTTTT | CASSLGPKNTGELFF
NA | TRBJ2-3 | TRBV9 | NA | TGTGCCAGCAGCGTAGGGGACACAGATACGCAGTATTTT | CASSVGDTDTQYF
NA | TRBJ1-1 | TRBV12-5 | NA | TGTGCTAGTGGTTTGCGGGGAAGGGAGAACACTGAAGCTTTCTTT | CASGLRGRENTEAFF
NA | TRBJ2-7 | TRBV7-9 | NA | TGTGCCAGCAGCTCCATTACAACCTACGAGCAGTACTTC | CASSSITTYEQYF
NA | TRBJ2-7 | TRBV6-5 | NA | TGTGCCAGCAGTTCAGGCCCTTCTCAGTACTTC | CASSSGPSQYF
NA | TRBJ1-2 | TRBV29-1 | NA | TGCAGCGTGAGGATCGGATTGGGCTACACCTTC | CSVRIGLGYTF
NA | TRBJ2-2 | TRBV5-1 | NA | TGCGCCAGCAGCTTGGATCCCGGGGAGCTGTTTTTT | CASSLDPGELFF
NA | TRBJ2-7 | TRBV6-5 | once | TGTGCCAGCAGCCCCGGGCGGGGGCTCTACGAGCAGTACTTC | CASSPGRGLYEQYF
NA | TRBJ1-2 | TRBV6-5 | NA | TGTGCCAGCAGTTACACAACAACTAACTATGGCTACACCTTC | CASSYTTTNYGYTF
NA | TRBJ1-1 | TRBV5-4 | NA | TGTGCCAGCAGCTTTGCTATCGGGTTGACTGGCACTGAAGCTTTCTTT | CASSFAIGLTGTEAFF
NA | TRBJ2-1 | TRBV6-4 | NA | TGTGCCAGCAGTCATGGGGAGCTGGATGAGCAGTTCTTC | CASSHGELDEQFF
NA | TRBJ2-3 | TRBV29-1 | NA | TGCAGCAAAGTACATGGGGGTTCTGATACGCAGTATTTT | CSKVHGGSDTQYF
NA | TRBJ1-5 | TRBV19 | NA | TGTGCCAGTACCATAAACCCCTACAGTCATAGCAATCAGCCCCAGCATTTT | CASTINPYSHSNQPQHF